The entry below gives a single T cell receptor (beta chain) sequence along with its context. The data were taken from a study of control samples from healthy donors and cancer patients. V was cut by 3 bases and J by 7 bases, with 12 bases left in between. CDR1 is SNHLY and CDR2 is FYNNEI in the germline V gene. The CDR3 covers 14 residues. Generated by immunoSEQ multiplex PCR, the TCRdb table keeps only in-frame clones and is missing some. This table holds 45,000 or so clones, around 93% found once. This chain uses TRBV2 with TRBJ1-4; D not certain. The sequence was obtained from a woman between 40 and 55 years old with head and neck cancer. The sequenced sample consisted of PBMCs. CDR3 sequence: CASSDEGSREKLFF. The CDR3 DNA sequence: TGTGCCAGCAGTGATGAGGGTAGTCGTGAAAAACTGTTTTTT.